The 8 T cell receptor beta chains listed next were all sequenced from one sample in a study of response to subunit inactivated influenza vaccine. One entry per CDR3 protein, called by TCRdb with MiXCR from the RT-PCR reads. In the table there are about 700,000 distinct CDR3 sequences, approximately 14% of which are singletons. The starting material was PBMCs from blood, obtained about 12 days after vaccination. These receptors originate from a man aged 50-60 years who received an inactivated influenza vaccine.

This clonotype was picked up a small number of times. This CDR3 reads CASSLTGLATQYF. In nucleotides, the CDR3 is TGTGCCAGCAGCCTGACAGGGCTAGCGACCCAGTACTTC. The chain uses TRBV11-2 and TRBJ2-5; TRBD1 aligns across 7 bases. The CDR3 totals 13 residues. CDR1 is SGHAT, CDR2 FQNNGV, per germline. V dropped 5 bases and J dropped 7; count of bases not matched to a gene: 7. Full variable domain (rest looked up from reference TRBV11-2 and TRBJ2-5): EAGVAQSPRYKIIEKRQSVAFWCNPISGHATLYWYQQILGQGPKLLIQFQNNGVVDDSQLPKDRFSAERLKGVDSTLKIQPAKLEDSAVYLCASSLTGLATQYFGPGTRLLVL.

V usage is TRBV20-1 and J usage is TRBJ1-1; 7 bases map to TRBD1. J was trimmed by 0 bases and V by 3 bases; bases with no gene match: 4. The CDR3 loop spans 14 amino acids. Germline V gene lookup returns CDR1 DFQATT and CDR2 SNEGSKA (reference sequence). This CDR3 reads CSARDTGVNTEAFF. In DNA form, the CDR3 reads TGCAGTGCTAGGGATACAGGGGTGAACACTGAAGCTTTCTTT.

V is TRBV7-8 and J is TRBJ1-5, with a tentative D call TRBD1 (5 bases). From germline, CDR1 is SGHVS and CDR2 FQNEAQ. Trimming took off 5 bases at V and 3 bases at J, with 14 bases between the two ends. CDR3 length equals 15 residues. DNA of the CDR3: TGTGCCAGCAGCGGGGGAGCAGATCTCAATCAGCCCCAGCATTTT. It yields the protein CASSGGADLNQPQHF.

The gene calls are TRBV6-2 or TRBV6-3 and TRBJ2-1, with 7 nucleotides matching TRBD2. Germline trimming cut 2 bases from V and 6 bases from J; bases unmatched to any gene: 13. The CDR3 is made up of 17 amino acids. The germline gives CDR1 MNHEY, CDR2 SVGEGT. The DNA of the CDR3 is TGTGCCAGCAGTTACGGGGGGGATTGGATAGCTGGCAATGAGCAGTTCTTC. Translation gives CASSYGGDWIAGNEQFF.

This clonotype was detected a few times. J is TRBJ2-1 and V is TRBV7-6; 8 bases match TRBD1. Germline V gene data show CDR1 as SGHVS and CDR2 as FNYEAQ. Trimming removed 4 bases from V and 4 bases from J; junction bases left unmatched: 9. The CDR3 is 16 amino acids. The CDR3 reads CASSSRRDRRYNEQFF. CDR3 in DNA: TGTGCCAGCAGCTCCCGGCGGGACAGGAGGTACAATGAGCAGTTCTTC.

This clonotype was picked up one time. V is TRBV9 and J is TRBJ2-3; TRBD2 matches at 7 bases. The CDR3 consists of 16 residues. Germline lookup yields CDR1 SGDLS and CDR2 YYNGEE. V was pared by 3 bases and J by 6 bases, with 13 bases of the junction left unmatched. CDR3 protein: CASSETGTTTGDTQYF. The CDR3 DNA follows: TGTGCCAGCAGCGAGACTGGGACTACAACTGGGGATACGCAGTATTTT.

This clonotype was seen only a few times. This chain joins TRBV5-1 and TRBJ2-3; a weak D match, TRBD2 (5 bases). Per germline, CDR1 SGHRS and CDR2 YFSETQ. Deletions cut 1 base from V and 2 bases from J, with 11 bases between. The CDR3 is 15 residues long. The DNA for the CDR3 is TGCGCCAGCAGCTTGAGAGGGCTGAACACAGATACGCAGTATTTT. Translating gives CASSLRGLNTDTQYF.

This clonotype has a count of ten or more. The chain links TRBV4-2 to TRBJ1-4, with D possibly being TRBD1 (5 bases). In germline, CDR1 is LGHNA, CDR2 YNFKEQ. V lost 0 bases and J 0 bases, leaving 8 bases between the germline ends. The CDR3 is made up of 16 amino acids. CDR3 protein: CASSQDQGSTNEKLFF. Written as DNA, the CDR3 is TGTGCCAGCAGCCAAGATCAGGGTTCAACTAATGAAAAACTGTTTTTT.